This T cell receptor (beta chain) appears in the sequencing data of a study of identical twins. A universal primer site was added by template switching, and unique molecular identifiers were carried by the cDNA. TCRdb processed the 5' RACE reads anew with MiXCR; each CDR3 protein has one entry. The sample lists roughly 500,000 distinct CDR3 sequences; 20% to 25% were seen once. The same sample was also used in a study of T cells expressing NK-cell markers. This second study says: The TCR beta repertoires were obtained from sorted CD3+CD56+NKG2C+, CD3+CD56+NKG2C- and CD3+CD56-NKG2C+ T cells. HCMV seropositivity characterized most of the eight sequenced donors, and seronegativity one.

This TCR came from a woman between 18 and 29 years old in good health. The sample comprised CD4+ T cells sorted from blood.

CDR3 in amino acids: CASSLEVAGTEAFF. CDR3 coding DNA: TGTGCCAGCAGCTTAGAGGTTGCGGGCACTGAAGCTTTCTTT. The genes are TRBV7-9 and TRBJ1-1, with D unresolved. Germline V gene sequence: CDR1 SEHNR, CDR2 FQNEAQ (reference sequence). CDR3 length: 14 residues. V lost 1 base to trimming and J lost 4 bases, with 10 bases between them.